This T cell receptor beta chain was recorded in a study of T cell repertoires in cytomegalovirus infection. Study conclusions and caveats: The ex vivo response was dominated by HLA-C-restricted CMV-specific TCR beta clonotypes. Identification of carriers of CMV plus the relevant HLA was achieved through cumulative public TCR beta family frequency.

This clonotype was detected ten times or more. Its antigen is not identified. TCRdb called the reads again in MiXCR, with one record for every CDR3 protein. The sample gives some 110,000 distinct CDR3 sequences, 10% of which show up once; roughly 29% is in the top ten. This CDR3 is 14 amino acids long. Germline-derived CDR1 and CDR2 are SGHTA and FQGNSA. The V end was cut by 5 bases, the J end by 2 bases, with 10 bases between. This sequence joins TRBV7-2 and TRBJ1-3, with D unresolved. The TCR was taken from a human donor in good health (CMV status not recorded). Some clones in this sample may be carry-over from other donors' samples. Sequenced sample: PBMCs, sequenced either directly or after in vitro stimulation (not recorded which). CDR3 nucleotides: TGTGCCAGCAGCCCCGGTGGGGCTGGAAACACCATATATTTT. It specifies CASSPGGAGNTIYF.